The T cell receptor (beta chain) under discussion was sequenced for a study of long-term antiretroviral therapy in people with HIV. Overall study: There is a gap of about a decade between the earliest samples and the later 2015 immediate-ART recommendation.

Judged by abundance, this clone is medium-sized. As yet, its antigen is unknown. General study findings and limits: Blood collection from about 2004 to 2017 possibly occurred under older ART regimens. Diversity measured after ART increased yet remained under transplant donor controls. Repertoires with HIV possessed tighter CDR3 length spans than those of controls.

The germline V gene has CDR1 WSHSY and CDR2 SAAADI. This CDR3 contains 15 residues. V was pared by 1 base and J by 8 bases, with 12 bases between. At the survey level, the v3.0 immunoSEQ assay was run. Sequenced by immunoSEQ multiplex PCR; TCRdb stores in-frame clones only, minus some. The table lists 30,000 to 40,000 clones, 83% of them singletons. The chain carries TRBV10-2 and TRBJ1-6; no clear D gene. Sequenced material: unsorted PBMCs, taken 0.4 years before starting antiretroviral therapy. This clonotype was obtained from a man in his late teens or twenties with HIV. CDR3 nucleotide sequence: TGCGCCAGCAGTGAGTGGGCAGGTACGGATTCACCCCTCCACTTT. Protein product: CASSEWAGTDSPLHF.